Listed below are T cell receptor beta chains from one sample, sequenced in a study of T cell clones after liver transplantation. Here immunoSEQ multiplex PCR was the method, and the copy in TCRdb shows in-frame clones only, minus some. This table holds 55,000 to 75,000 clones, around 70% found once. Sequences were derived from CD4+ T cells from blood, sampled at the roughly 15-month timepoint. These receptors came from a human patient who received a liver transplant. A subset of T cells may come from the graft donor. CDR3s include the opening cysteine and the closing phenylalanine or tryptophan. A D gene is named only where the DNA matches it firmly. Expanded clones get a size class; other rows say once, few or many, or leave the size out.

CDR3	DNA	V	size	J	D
CASSPGPQETQYF	TGTGCCAGCTCACCCGGGCCCCAAGAGACCCAGTACTTC	TRBV18	.	TRBJ2-5	.
CASKSGATNEKLFF	TGTGCCAGCAAATCCGGGGCGACTAATGAAAAACTGTTTTTT	TRBV6-5	.	TRBJ1-4	.
CATASSSGRNNEQFF	TGTGCCACCGCATCCTCTAGCGGGAGAAACAATGAGCAGTTCTTC	TRBV2	.	TRBJ2-1	TRBD2
CASSSTGQGALWEQYF	TGTGCCAGCAGTTCCACAGGACAGGGGGCGTTGTGGGAGCAGTACTTC	TRBV28	.	TRBJ2-7	TRBD1
CASNPVSGGNTDTQYF	TGTGCCAGCAACCCTGTTAGCGGGGGAAACACAGATACGCAGTATTTT	TRBV28	few	TRBJ2-3	TRBD2
CASTATTYGYTF	TGTGCCAGCACGGCCACAACCTATGGCTACACCTTC	TRBV6-1	.	TRBJ1-2	.
CASSWGGTSEPSTDTQYF	TGTGCCAGCAGCTGGGGAGGTACTAGCGAACCTTCCACAGATACGCAGTATTTT	TRBV5-4	few	TRBJ2-3	TRBD2
CASSPLPGLAGVYQETQYF	TGTGCCAGCAGCCCACTCCCTGGACTAGCGGGAGTGTACCAAGAGACCCAGTACTTC	TRBV11-3	.	TRBJ2-5	TRBD2
CASSQSSGGTGELFF	TGTGCCAGCAGCCAATCAAGCGGGGGCACCGGGGAGCTGTTTTTT	TRBV14	medium-sized	TRBJ2-2	TRBD2
CASSQQGSTDTQYF	TGCGCCAGCAGCCAACAGGGGAGCACAGATACGCAGTATTTT	TRBV5-1	.	TRBJ2-3	TRBD1
CASWPGQRSYGYTF	TGTGCCAGCTGGCCGGGACAGAGAAGCTATGGCTACACCTTC	TRBV27	.	TRBJ1-2	TRBD1
CASSPGGGINYGYTF	TGTGCCAGCAGCCCGGGCGGGGGTATAAACTATGGCTACACCTTC	TRBV7-2	.	TRBJ1-2	.
CATSRELDSNQPQHF	TGTGCCACCAGCAGAGAATTAGACTCCAATCAGCCCCAGCATTTT	TRBV15	.	TRBJ1-5	.
CASSVGDSGGQETQYF	TGTGCCAGCAGCGTAGGTGATAGCGGGGGACAAGAGACCCAGTACTTC	TRBV9	.	TRBJ2-5	TRBD2
CASSPGTGGYGYTF	TGTGCCAGCAGCCCCGGGACAGGGGGCTATGGCTACACCTTC	TRBV28	.	TRBJ1-2	TRBD1
CASTAGTRSGYTF	TGTGCCAGCACCGCCGGGACACGCTCTGGCTACACCTTC	TRBV7-2	.	TRBJ1-2	.
CASSSYIGEQFF	TGTGCCAGCAGCTCCTATATTGGTGAGCAGTTCTTC	TRBV7-2	.	TRBJ2-1	.
CASSPAGGMNTEAFF	TGTGCCAGCTCCCCGGCAGGGGGAATGAACACTGAAGCTTTCTTT	TRBV18	.	TRBJ1-1	TRBD1
CASSPGQGASNTEAFF	TGTGCCAGCAGCCCGGGACAGGGGGCCAGTAACACTGAAGCTTTCTTT	TRBV11-3	.	TRBJ1-1	TRBD1
CASSWAAGNEQFF	TGTGCCAGCAGCTGGGCGGCGGGCAATGAGCAGTTCTTC	TRBV5-6	.	TRBJ2-1	.
CASRRQGPEKLFF	TGTGCCAGCAGGAGGCAGGGCCCTGAAAAACTGTTTTTT	TRBV2	.	TRBJ1-4	.
CATSSRLAGGTDEQFF	TGTGCCACCAGCTCTCGACTAGCGGGGGGGACCGATGAGCAGTTCTTC	TRBV15	few	TRBJ2-1	TRBD2
CASSSGTASTDTQYF	TGCGCCAGCAGCTCAGGGACAGCCAGCACAGATACGCAGTATTTT	TRBV5-1	.	TRBJ2-3	TRBD1
CASSYASTGEAFF	TGTGCCAGCAGTTACGCCTCGACAGGTGAAGCTTTCTTT	TRBV6-5	once	TRBJ1-1	.
CASSLEGAANTGELFF	TGTGCCAGCAGCTTAGAGGGGGCCGCGAACACCGGGGAGCTGTTTTTT	TRBV11-2	few	TRBJ2-2	.
CASSVASGRSDTQYF	TGTGCCAGCAGCGTAGCTAGCGGGAGATCAGATACGCAGTATTTT	TRBV9	.	TRBJ2-3	TRBD2
CASRPMTSGVRIQYF	TGTGCCAGTAGACCAATGACTAGCGGGGTCCGCATTCAGTACTTC	TRBV19	.	TRBJ2-4	TRBD2
CASSPVGLGQSPLHF	TGTGCCAGCTCACCAGTCGGGTTAGGGCAATCACCCCTCCACTTT	TRBV18	.	TRBJ1-6	.
CASSPFIYGYTF	TGTGCCAGCAGTCCCTTTATCTATGGCTACACCTTC	TRBV2	.	TRBJ1-2	.
CASSFRETQYF	TGCGCCAGCAGCTTTAGGGAAACGCAGTATTTT	TRBV5-1	.	TRBJ2-3	.
CASRSSRGTEAFF	TGTGCCAGCAGATCCTCGCGTGGGACTGAAGCTTTCTTT	TRBV6-5	.	TRBJ1-1	.
CASSLNGPGTGEAFF	TGTGCCAGCAGCTTAAACGGTCCCGGGACAGGAGAAGCTTTCTTT	TRBV7-2	.	TRBJ1-1	TRBD1
CASSVEAGGSTDTQYF	TGTGCCAGCAGCGTAGAGGCGGGAGGGAGCACAGATACGCAGTATTTT	TRBV9	.	TRBJ2-3	TRBD2
CATSSGQGGYGYTF	TGTGCCACCAGCAGCGGACAGGGGGGATATGGCTACACCTTC	TRBV15	.	TRBJ1-2	TRBD1
CASMGQGETYEQYF	TGTGCCAGCATGGGACAGGGGGAAACCTACGAGCAGTACTTC	TRBV6-5	.	TRBJ2-7	TRBD1
CASSLKGAHNEQFF	TGTGCCAGCAGCTTGAAGGGGGCCCACAATGAGCAGTTCTTC	TRBV5-4	.	TRBJ2-1	TRBD1
CSAPGYDEQFF	TGCAGTGCCCCTGGGTACGATGAGCAGTTCTTC	TRBV20-1	.	TRBJ2-1	.
CASSQDGYTF	TGTGCCAGCAGTCAGGATGGCTACACCTTC	TRBV28	.	TRBJ1-2	.
CASSLQRTPYNEQFF	TGTGCCAGCAGCTTGCAGCGGACTCCCTACAATGAGCAGTTCTTC	TRBV5-8	.	TRBJ2-1	.
CASSQDEDTQYF	TGCGCCAGCAGCCAAGATGAGGATACGCAGTATTTT	TRBV4-3	once	TRBJ2-3	.